The present entry profiles one TCR beta chain with its context. This sample is drawn from a study of technical replicates of blood from a few donors. Germline CDR1 is SGHNT and CDR2 is YENEEA. The CDR3 is 17 amino acids. Losses at the gene ends were 1 base for V and 8 bases for J; bases not matched to a gene: 15. TCRdb's table, derived via immunoSEQ multiplex PCR, lists solely in-frame clones and lacks some. This table has some 70,000 clones, around 97% appearing once. What was sequenced was T cells isolated from PBMCs. The J gene is TRBJ1-2, the V gene TRBV11-3, with TRBD1 matching 8 bases. This clonotype was obtained from a human donor in good health. In DNA form, the CDR3 reads TGTGCCAGCAGCTTAGTAGGAGGGAGCACAGGACAGGGAGGCTACACCTTC. Its translation: CASSLVGGSTGQGGYTF.